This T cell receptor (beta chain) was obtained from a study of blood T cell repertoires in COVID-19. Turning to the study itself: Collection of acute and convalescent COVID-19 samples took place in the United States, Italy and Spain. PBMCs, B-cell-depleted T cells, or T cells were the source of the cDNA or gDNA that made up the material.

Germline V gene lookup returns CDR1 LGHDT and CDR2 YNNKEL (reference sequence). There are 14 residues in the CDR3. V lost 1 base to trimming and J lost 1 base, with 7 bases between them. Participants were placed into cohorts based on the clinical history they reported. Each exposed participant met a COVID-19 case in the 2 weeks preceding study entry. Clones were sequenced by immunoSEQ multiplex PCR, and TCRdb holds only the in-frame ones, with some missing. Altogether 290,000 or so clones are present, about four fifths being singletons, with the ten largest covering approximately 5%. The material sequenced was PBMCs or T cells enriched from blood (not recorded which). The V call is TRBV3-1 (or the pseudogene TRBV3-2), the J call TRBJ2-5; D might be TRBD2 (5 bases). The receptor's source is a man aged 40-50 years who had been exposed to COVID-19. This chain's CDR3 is CASSQGTLQETQYF. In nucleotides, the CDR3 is TGTGCCAGCAGCCAAGGGACTCTCCAAGAGACCCAGTACTTC.